What follows are 24 T cell receptor beta chains derived from one specimen sequenced in a study of T cell repertoires in cytomegalovirus infection. One entry per CDR3 protein, called by TCRdb with MiXCR from the reads. The sample has 300,000 to 400,000 distinct CDR3 sequences, under 35% seen once. Antigens for these TCRs are unknown. Source: cultured PBMCs, taken from culture after CMV antigen stimulation. The origin of the receptors is a human donor in good health (CMV status not recorded). Some clones in this sample may be carry-over from other donors' samples.

This clonotype was counted a few times. The rearrangement links TRBV20-1 to TRBJ1-5, with no clear D. Trimming left V 0 bases short and J 6 bases short, with 12 bases between. Germline-derived CDR1 and CDR2 are DFQATT and SNEGSKA (reference sequence). The length of the CDR3 is 14 residues. Here the CDR3 DNA reads TGCAGTGCTAGAGAAGGCCAGCTTGCTCAGCCCCAGCATTTT. Translating it yields CSAREGQLAQPQHF.

This clonotype has just a few counts. The chain recombines TRBV7-9 with TRBJ2-7; 10 positions agree with TRBD2. Germline CDR1 and CDR2: SEHNR and FQNEAQ (reference sequence). V shed 8 bases and J 0 bases; nucleotides not matched to a gene: 1. CDR3 length equals 13 residues. The CDR3 loop is CASGLADSYEQYF. Written as DNA, the CDR3 is TGTGCCAGCGGACTAGCGGACTCCTACGAGCAGTACTTC.

The chain is built from TRBV6-6 and TRBJ1-1; maybe TRBD1 (5 bases). V lost 5 bases to trimming and J lost 9 bases, with 13 bases between them. This CDR3 comprises 12 residues. Germline V CDR1 and CDR2: MNHNY, SVGAGI (reference sequence). The CDR3 DNA is TGTGCCAGCAGTCGGGCCTGGGGACAAGCTTTCTTT. Residues: CASSRAWGQAFF.

V usage is TRBV7-8 and J usage is TRBJ2-3; 12 bases line up with TRBD2. Germline V CDR1 and CDR2: SGHVS, FQNEAQ. V lost 6 bases to trimming and J lost 5 bases; unmatched junction nucleotides: 6. CDR3 length: 15 amino acids. CDR3 sequence: CASRRTSGEGDTQYF. The DNA of the CDR3 is TGTGCCAGCAGGAGGACTAGCGGGGAGGGAGATACGCAGTATTTT.

This clonotype has more than one count but fewer than ten. This sequence joins TRBV19 and TRBJ1-1; 9 bases match TRBD1. V lost 5 bases to trimming and J lost 7 bases; unmatched junction nucleotides: 8. Germline V gives CDR1 LNHDA, CDR2 SQIVND (reference sequence). This CDR3 has 14 residues. CDR3 bases: TGTGCCAGTAGTCCAACAGGGGGCAGGGGTGAAGCTTTCTTT. It codes for CASSPTGGRGEAFF. The whole variable domain, remainder taken from reference TRBV19 and TRBJ1-1, is DGGITQSPKYLFRKEGQNVTLSCEQNLNHDAMYWYRQDPGQGLRLIYYSQIVNDFQKGDIAEGYSVSREKKESFPLTVTSAQKNPTAFYLCASSPTGGRGEAFFGQGTRLTVV.

This clonotype has more than one count but fewer than ten. The chain joins TRBV7-6 to TRBJ2-7, with a possible D match to TRBD1 (7 bases). This CDR3 region has 14 residues. CDR1 is SGHVS, CDR2 FNYEAQ, per germline. Trimming removed 2 bases at V and 9 bases at J, with 17 bases between. The CDR3: CASSLRQGGEGQYF. In DNA, the CDR3 is TGTGCCAGCAGCTTACGCCAGGGGGGTGAAGGGCAGTACTTC.

The sample holds many counts of this clonotype. The rearrangement joins TRBV7-2 to TRBJ2-7, with 7 bases lining up with TRBD2. This CDR3 spans 17 amino acids. V was pared by 5 bases and J by 5 bases, with 18 bases of the junction left unmatched. The germline V gene has CDR1 SGHTA and CDR2 FQGNSA. In nucleotides, the CDR3 is TGTGCCAGCAGCCCCCGTTCGGGTTCCGGGGGGTCAAACGAGCAGTACTTC. Its protein product is CASSPRSGSGGSNEQYF.

This clonotype came up a few times. This chain connects TRBV7-9 to TRBJ2-5, with 10 bases identical to TRBD1. The CDR3 contains 15 residues. After removal of 5 bases from V and 3 bases from J, the junction contained 6 bases not matched to a gene. CDR1 is SEHNR, CDR2 FQNEAQ, per germline (reference sequence). CDR3 DNA: TGTGCCAGCAGCGCTCCAGGACAGGGGGAAGAGACCCAGTACTTC. Its protein product is CASSAPGQGEETQYF.

The rearrangement links TRBV4-2 to TRBJ2-2; 9 positions match TRBD1. This CDR3 is built from 18 residues. J lost 1 base, V lost 0 bases, and 6 bases had no gene match. Germline V gene data show CDR1 as LGHNA and CDR2 as YNFKEQ. The DNA for the CDR3 is TGTGCCAGCAGCCAAGACATTACAGGGGGCCTGAACACCGGGGAGCTGTTTTTT. Its protein is CASSQDITGGLNTGELFF.

V is TRBV10-1 and J is TRBJ2-7; 8 bases agree with TRBD1. The CDR3 covers 15 residues. The V segment lost 5 bases and the J segment 2 bases; nucleotides outside the gene matches: 8. CDR1 is WNHNN, CDR2 SYGVQD, per germline (reference sequence). The CDR3 DNA reads as TGCGCCAGCAGTACCGGGACAGGAGGCGCCTACGAGCAGTACTTC. This translates into CASSTGTGGAYEQYF.

This clonotype was seen a few times. J is TRBJ2-5 and V is TRBV11-2, with 7 nucleotides matching TRBD2. V shed 5 bases and J 3 bases; nucleotides not matched to a gene: 9. The CDR3 covers 15 residues. Germline values: CDR1 SGHAT, CDR2 FQNNGV. CDR3 region: CASSLPRGEEETQYF. The CDR3 bases are TGTGCCAGCAGCCTCCCCCGGGGGGAGGAAGAGACCCAGTACTTC. The variable domain in full, completed from reference TRBV11-2 and TRBJ2-5, reads EAGVAQSPRYKIIEKRQSVAFWCNPISGHATLYWYQQILGQGPKLLIQFQNNGVVDDSQLPKDRFSAERLKGVDSTLKIQPAKLEDSAVYLCASSLPRGEEETQYFGPGTRLLVL.

This clonotype was detected a few times. This chain uses TRBV5-1 with TRBJ1-4; perhaps TRBD1 as D (5 bases). The CDR3 sequence is 16 residues long. Trimming cost V 4 bases and J 8 bases, with 21 bases left between them. CDR1 is SGHRS and CDR2 is YFSETQ in the germline V gene. CDR3 sequence reads: CASSPTSESEGEKLFF. The CDR3 nucleotides read TGCGCCAGCAGCCCAACCTCGGAATCCGAGGGGGAAAAACTGTTTTTT. Combining the CDR3 with reference TRBV5-1 and TRBJ1-4 gives the whole variable domain KAGVTQTPRYLIKTRGQQVTLSCSPISGHRSVSWYQQTPGQGLQFLFEYFSETQRNKGNFPGRFSGRQFSNSRSEMNVSTLELGDSALYLCASSPTSESEGEKLFFGSGTQLSVL.

The chain has TRBV5-1 and TRBJ2-1, with TRBD2 matching 10 bases. CDR3 length: 15 amino acids. CDR1 is SGHRS, CDR2 YFSETQ, per germline. Unmatched junction bases numbered 6, after V lost 4 bases and J lost 5 bases. CDR3 in amino acids: CASSQQLAGHNEQFF. CDR3 in DNA: TGCGCCAGCAGCCAGCAACTAGCGGGACACAATGAGCAGTTCTTC. Full variable domain (missing parts from reference TRBV5-1 and TRBJ2-1): KAGVTQTPRYLIKTRGQQVTLSCSPISGHRSVSWYQQTPGQGLQFLFEYFSETQRNKGNFPGRFSGRQFSNSRSEMNVSTLELGDSALYLCASSQQLAGHNEQFFGPGTRLTVL.

This clonotype was observed a few times. This sequence joins TRBV7-6 and TRBJ2-3, with D unclear. CDR1 SGHVS and CDR2 FNYEAQ come from the germline V gene. This CDR3 comprises 13 residues. V gave up 3 bases and J gave up 6 bases, with 10 bases separating them. The CDR3 region is CASSFTGGDTQYF. The CDR3 nucleotides are TGTGCCAGCAGCTTCACGGGCGGCGATACGCAGTATTTT. Combining the CDR3 with reference TRBV7-6 and TRBJ2-3 gives the whole variable domain GAGVSQSPRYKVTKRGQDVALRCDPISGHVSLYWYRQALGQGPEFLTYFNYEAQQDKSGLPNDRFSAERPEGSISTLTIQRTEQRDSAMYRCASSFTGGDTQYFGPGTRLTVL.

This clonotype has only one observation. The V call is TRBV15, the J call TRBJ1-3, with D perhaps TRBD1 (6 bases). V lost 8 bases and J 2 bases, leaving 16 bases between the germline ends. CDR1 and CDR2 (germline): LNHNV, YYDKDF (reference sequence). The CDR3 is 15 residues long. The CDR3 here is CATSIPGVPGNTIYF. CDR3 DNA sequence: TGTGCCACCTCCATTCCAGGGGTACCTGGAAACACCATATATTTT.

This clonotype was seen a handful of times. The V and J genes are TRBV28 and TRBJ2-1; 7 bases line up with TRBD2. V shed 5 bases and J 6 bases; nucleotides not matched to a gene: 10. The germline V gene has CDR1 MDHEN and CDR2 SYDVKM. CDR3 size: 15 residues. In DNA form, the CDR3 reads TGTGCCAGCAGTCCTCGGACTAGGCCCGGCAATGAGCAGTTCTTC. Protein: CASSPRTRPGNEQFF.

In this sample, this clonotype turned up a few times. The V call is TRBV28, the J call TRBJ2-3, with TRBD2 matching 13 bases. The CDR3 has 18 amino acids. The germline V gene encodes CDR1 MDHEN and CDR2 SYDVKM. V was pared by 5 bases and J by 0 bases, with 8 bases of the junction left unmatched. CDR3: CASSRTSGSYPSTDTQYF. The DNA of the CDR3 is TGTGCCAGCAGTCGGACTAGCGGGAGCTATCCTAGCACAGATACGCAGTATTTT.

This clonotype appeared a few times. This chain's CDR3 is CASSITEASLNEQFF. The CDR3 nucleotides read TGTGCCAGTAGTATCACGGAGGCCTCTCTTAATGAGCAGTTCTTC. V gene TRBV19 combines with J gene TRBJ2-1, with TRBD2 as a possible D gene (5 bases). The CDR3 has 15 residues. CDR1 is LNHDA and CDR2 is SQIVND in the germline V gene (reference sequence). The V and J ends lost 3 bases and 7 bases respectively, with 16 bases between them.

The V call is TRBV2, the J call TRBJ2-1; a possible D gene is TRBD2 (5 bases). Germline-derived CDR1 and CDR2 are SNHLY and FYNNEI. Trimming removed 7 bases at V and 4 bases at J, with 11 bases between. The CDR3 runs to 13 residues. The CDR3 is CASMAGVYNEQFF. The CDR3 DNA follows: TGTGCCAGCATGGCGGGCGTATACAATGAGCAGTTCTTC.

CDR3 sequence: CASSPYTAGGTDTQYF. The CDR3 region has the DNA TGTGCCAGCTCACCCTATACTGCGGGGGGCACAGATACGCAGTATTTT. The rearrangement uses TRBV18 and TRBJ2-3; 7 bases agree with TRBD2. V dropped 3 bases and J dropped 1; count of bases not matched to a gene: 7. Germline V lookup: CDR1 KGHSH, CDR2 LQKENI. This CDR3 spans 16 amino acids.

This sequence joins TRBV12-3 or TRBV12-4 and TRBJ2-7; the D is unclear. The CDR3 is 15 residues long. Trimming shortened V by 1 base and J by 0 bases, and 10 bases separated the two germline ends. CDR3 amino acids: CASSLGGRYSYEQYF. CDR3 nucleotides: TGTGCCAGCAGTTTAGGAGGACGGTACTCCTACGAGCAGTACTTC.

The rearrangement uses TRBV12-3 or TRBV12-4 and TRBJ2-6; TRBD1 agrees at 9 bases. The CDR3 extends over 16 amino acids. The J segment lost 7 bases and the V segment lost 5 bases, leaving 9 bases of the junction unmatched. The CDR3 protein is CASSPLDRGQANVLTF. The CDR3 DNA reads TGTGCCAGCAGTCCTTTGGACAGGGGTCAAGCCAACGTCCTGACTTTC.

This chain links TRBV4-1 with TRBJ1-4; a possible D gene is TRBD1 (5 bases). Trimming removed 0 bases from V and 2 bases from J, with 7 bases in between. The length of the CDR3 is 15 residues. Germline CDR1 and CDR2: MGHRA and YSYEKL. The CDR3 reads CASSQDGTTNEKLFF. CDR3 bases: TGCGCCAGCAGCCAAGATGGGACCACTAATGAAAAACTGTTTTTT.

This clonotype was seen at least ten times. The rearrangement links TRBV7-2 to TRBJ1-6; 7 bases agree with TRBD1. This CDR3 region has 15 residues. Germline CDR1 and CDR2: SGHTA and FQGNSA. V was clipped by 5 bases and J by 7 bases; unmatched bases: 8. This CDR3 is CASSAGQVLNSPLHF. Here the CDR3 DNA reads TGTGCCAGCAGCGCCGGACAGGTGTTGAATTCACCCCTCCACTTT. The variable domain in full, with the rest retrieved from reference TRBV7-2 and TRBJ1-6, is GAGVSQSPSNKVTEKGKDVELRCDPISGHTALYWYRQSLGQGLEFLIYFQGNSAPDKSGLPSDRFSAERTGGSVSTLTIQRTQQEDSAVYLCASSAGQVLNSPLHFGNGTRLTVT.